The 14 T cell receptor beta chains reported below all come from one sample, sequenced in a study of response to subunit inactivated influenza vaccine. MiXCR was run by TCRdb on the RT-PCR reads, yielding one entry per CDR3 protein. Here the sample spans 650,000 to 800,000 distinct CDR3 sequences, approximately 15% being singletons. Sequences were derived from PBMCs from blood, sampled 14 to 15 days before vaccination. Receptors originate from a man in his fifties or sixties who received an inactivated influenza vaccine.

The V gene is TRBV5-1, the J gene TRBJ2-7; 11 bases agree with TRBD1. Germline V gene lookup returns CDR1 SGHRS and CDR2 YFSETQ. After removal of 3 bases from V and 0 bases from J, the junction contained 5 bases not matched to a gene. CDR3 length: 16 residues. The CDR3 is CASSSGTGGGSYEQYF. The CDR3 coding sequence is TGCGCCAGCAGCTCGGGGACAGGGGGAGGCTCCTACGAGCAGTACTTC.

J is TRBJ2-1 and V is TRBV5-1, with D unresolved. CDR1 and CDR2 from the germline V gene are SGHRS and YFSETQ. The CDR3 sequence is 16 residues long. V dropped 1 base and J dropped 0 bases, with 11 bases sitting between them. CDR3 sequence: CASSLSGFSSYNEQFF. The DNA for the CDR3 is TGCGCCAGCAGCTTGAGTGGATTCAGCTCCTACAATGAGCAGTTCTTC.

This clonotype was counted a few times. The chain joins TRBV4-3 to TRBJ2-5; 7 bases are shared with TRBD1. This CDR3 is built from 17 residues. Trimming took 1 base from V and 2 from J; bases not matched to a gene: 10. The germline CDR1 and CDR2 sequences are LGHNA and YSLEER. CDR3 in DNA: TGCGCCAGCAGCCAAGTTCTTCAAGGGGGCCCACAAGAGACCCAGTACTTC. Translating it yields CASSQVLQGGPQETQYF.

The V gene is TRBV4-3, the J gene TRBJ1-3; D not certain. Looked up from germline, CDR1 is LGHNA and CDR2 is YSLEER. The CDR3 length is 15 residues. Trimming took 2 bases from V and 3 from J, leaving 11 bases between them. For the CDR3, the DNA is TGCGCCAGCAGCCAACAGCAATTGGGTGGAAACACCATATATTTT. Translation: CASSQQQLGGNTIYF.

The V and J genes are TRBV20-1 and TRBJ2-5, with TRBD2 identical over 11 bases. CDR3 length equals 15 residues. Germline V lookup: CDR1 DFQATT, CDR2 SNEGSKA (reference sequence). The ends lost 4 bases at V and 5 bases at J; junction bases unmatched: 9. In DNA form, the CDR3 reads TGCAGTGCTACCCCACTAGCGGGAGTGATGGAGACCCAGTACTTC. It is translated as CSATPLAGVMETQYF.

This chain uses TRBV12-3 or TRBV12-4 with TRBJ2-7; 9 bases line up with TRBD1. The J segment lost 4 bases and the V segment lost 1 base, leaving 5 bases of the junction unmatched. This CDR3 region has 15 residues. The CDR3 here is CASSLGTGDGYEQYF. The CDR3 DNA reads TGTGCCAGCAGTTTAGGGACAGGGGATGGGTACGAGCAGTACTTC.

This clonotype showed up just a few times. This chain links TRBV16 with TRBJ2-1; D is ambiguous. Trimming cost V 7 bases and J 9 bases, with 13 bases left between them. CDR3 size: 12 residues. Germline V gene lookup returns CDR1 KGHSY and CDR2 FQNENV. DNA for the CDR3: TGTGCCAGCACCAGACAATTGGGTGAGCAGTTCTTC. Translation gives CASTRQLGEQFF.

V usage is TRBV20-1 and J usage is TRBJ1-5; D unclear. CDR1 and CDR2 (germline): DFQATT, SNEGSKA (reference sequence). V lost 6 bases and J 0 bases, leaving 9 bases between the germline ends. CDR3 length: 13 amino acids. In nucleotides, the CDR3 is TGCAGTGCAAACTCAGATAGCAATCAGCCCCAGCATTTT. Residues: CSANSDSNQPQHF.

The chain couples TRBV20-1 to TRBJ2-7; 10 nucleotides match TRBD2. Germline CDR1 and CDR2: DFQATT and SNEGSKA (reference sequence). CDR3 length: 14 residues. J gave up 4 bases and V 1 base, and 4 bases lay outside the gene matches. CDR3 in amino acids: CSARASGGAYEQYF. CDR3 nucleotide sequence: TGCAGTGCTAGAGCCAGCGGGGGGGCGTACGAGCAGTACTTC.

This clonotype was picked up a small number of times. The rearrangement links TRBV6-5 to TRBJ1-2, with no clear D. V gave up 7 bases and J gave up 4 bases, with 7 bases separating them. The CDR3 has 11 residues. CDR1 is MNHEY and CDR2 is SVGAGI in the germline V gene. Written as DNA, the CDR3 is TGTGCCAGCACCTCGGGCTATGGCTACACCTTC. Encoded protein: CASTSGYGYTF.

This clonotype was detected many times. The chain has TRBV10-2 and TRBJ1-1; D not certain. Germline CDR1 reads WSHSY; CDR2 reads SAAADI. V was pared by 3 bases and J by 7 bases, with 6 bases between. The CDR3 covers 11 residues. DNA for the CDR3: TGCGCCAGCAGTGAACAACGTGAAGCTTTCTTT. This encodes CASSEQREAFF.

The chain is built from TRBV5-1 and TRBJ1-1, with D perhaps TRBD1 (5 bases). The CDR3 length is 15 residues. Germline V gives CDR1 SGHRS, CDR2 YFSETQ. V lost 0 bases, J lost 1 base, and 10 bases lay in between. CDR3 protein: CASSLGGAGNTEAFF. CDR3 in DNA: TGCGCCAGCAGCTTGGGGGGCGCGGGGAACACTGAAGCTTTCTTT.

This rearrangement joins TRBV27 to TRBJ2-3; the match to TRBD2 covers 16 bases. The CDR3 loop spans 16 amino acids. Germline lookup yields CDR1 MNHEY and CDR2 SMNVEV (reference sequence). V shed 7 bases, J shed 6 bases, and the junction held 7 bases outside the gene matches. The CDR3 sequence: CASKFGTSGGADTQYF. The CDR3 region has the DNA TGTGCCAGCAAGTTCGGGACTAGCGGGGGGGCGGATACGCAGTATTTT.

This sequence joins TRBV6-5 and TRBJ2-1, with 9 bases that match TRBD2. Germline CDR1 and CDR2: MNHEY and SVGAGI. V was pared by 4 bases and J by 3 bases, with 4 bases of the junction left unmatched. The CDR3 covers 15 residues. The CDR3 DNA is TGTGCCAGCAGTTTACTAGCGGGTTTCTACAATGAGCAGTTCTTC. It codes for CASSLLAGFYNEQFF.